This T cell receptor beta chain was sequenced for a study of identical twins. General study points: Partly confounded zero-insertion analyses could result from invariant MAIT and iNKT cells.

Each cDNA held unique molecular identifiers, and template switching gave it a universal primer site. TCRdb itself ran the 5' RACE reads through MiXCR, one entry per CDR3 protein. Altogether around 500,000 distinct CDR3 sequences are present, 14% being singletons, with the ten largest covering approximately 0.52%. This clonotype was observed many times. Its antigen remains unidentified. Germline CDR1 is SGHRS and CDR2 is YFSETQ. The CDR3 totals 12 residues. With 0 bases removed from V and 7 bases from J, the gap between germline ends came to 6 bases. This sample was shared with a second study, whose subject was yellow fever vaccine responses in identical twins.

This chain links TRBV5-1 with TRBJ2-3; D remains unclear. The TCR was taken from a woman between 18 and 29 years old in good health. Sequencing was done on a sample of CD4+ T cells sorted from blood. CDR3 in DNA: TGCGCCAGCAGCTTGGCACAGAATACGCAGTATTTT. This encodes CASSLAQNTQYF. The full variable domain, rest sourced from reference TRBV5-1 and TRBJ2-3, is KAGVTQTPRYLIKTRGQQVTLSCSPISGHRSVSWYQQTPGQGLQFLFEYFSETQRNKGNFPGRFSGRQFSNSRSEMNVSTLELGDSALYLCASSLAQNTQYFGPGTRLTVL.